This TCR beta chain was captured by sequencing in a study of CXCR3-negative and CXCR3-positive naive CD8 T cells (dated by TCRdb to about 2019). Looking at the study overall: In total, roughly 150 million TRB reads were obtained, or roughly 1.5 +/- 0.3 million reads per library. The diversity and physicochemical repertoire analyses included 11 donors pooled from two independent experiments. The TRBV-TRBJ cluster analysis covered naive subsets from about 5 donors and memory cells from 3 donors. Results and caveats for the whole study, not just this receptor: Freshly isolated PBMCs were used for most assays because CXCR3 expression went down partially after cryopreservation. TRBV-TRBJ usage was similar between naive CXCR3-negative and CXCR3-positive cells from the same donor, while memory cells showed distinct patterns. Both naive subsets had comparably high repertoire diversity, while memory CD8+ T cells had much lower repertoire diversity. Surface CD5, linked to self-reactivity in mice, was comparable between naive subsets; TCR interaction strength was therefore also inferred from TRB CDR3 physicochemical properties. Compared with CXCR3-negative naive cells, CXCR3-positive naive cells had TRB CDR3s with higher hydrophobicity (lower Kidera factor 4), lower energy, and higher strength and volume indices.

For each CD8+ T cell subset, flow sorting was done in triplicate, and 250,000 to 300,000 cells per subset went directly into RLT lysis buffer. To exclude memory contaminants, naive CD8+ T cells were stringently defined as CD45RO-CCR7+CD27+CD95-. Standard density gradient centrifugation was used to isolate peripheral blood mononuclear cells from buffy coats. Naive CXCR3-negative and CXCR3-positive CD8+ T cells were flow-sorted on a FACSAria III. An RNeasy Mini Kit was used to extract total RNA from the sorted cells. From its cysteine to its phenylalanine, the CDR3 spans 14 amino acids. Only the protein sequence is given. The germline V gene (reference sequence) provides CDR1 SSHAT and CDR2 FNYEAQ. A word on this clonotype: Its antigen is unknown.

Sequencing instrument: NextSeq 550. The Human TCR Profiling Kit (MiLaboratory) was used to prepare UMI-labeled 5' RACE TRB cDNA libraries. The full amount of extracted RNA was used for cDNA synthesis, and the full amount of resulting cDNA was used for PCR amplification. Libraries were prepared in parallel with an identical number of PCR cycles. On the study's bioinformatics: About 53,000 +/- 9,400 unique UMI-labeled TRB cDNA molecules per library were extracted with MIGEC and MiXCR, with at least two reads per UMI required. Each library averaged about 40,000 +/- 10,000 functional in-frame TRB CDR3 nucleotide clonotypes without stop codons. After each sample was downsampled to 5000 UMI-labeled TRB molecules, VDJtools was used to calculate diversity metrics such as normalized Shannon-Wiener and Chao1. For the central five CDR3 residues, VDJtools calculated physicochemical properties weighted by clonotype size, namely interaction energy, strength, volume and Kidera factor 4. Reprocessed by TCRdb, the reads give a single entry per CDR3 protein sequence, without DNA. Here the V and J calls rest on TCRdb's processing, not on the authors' analysis. The sample's table lists a count of approximately 83,000 distinct CDR3 sequences. Of the sample, approximately 1.5% is held by the ten largest clones.

Sequences were obtained from naive CXCR3- CD8+ T cells from blood. The sample's cell subset or site label is to be understood as: CD45RO-CCR7+CD27+CD95- naive CD8+ T cells lacking CXCR3 (TNR3-). Recombination joined TRBV7-7 with TRBJ2-5; the TCRdb call, TRBD1, lacks DNA for checking. This TCR came from a human donor in good health. Some clones in this sample may be carry-over from other donors' samples. The CDR3 region has the sequence CASSPSLGPETQYF. The entire variable domain, with the stretches around the CDR3 drawn from the reference TRBV7-7 and TRBJ2-5 proteins, is GAGVSQSPRYKVTKRGQDVTLRCDPISSHATLYWYQQALGQGPEFLTYFNYEAQPDKSGLPSDRFSAERPEGSISTLTIQRTEQRDSAMYRCASSPSLGPETQYFGPGTRLLVL.